One and the same sample provided the 23 T cell receptor beta chains below, sequenced in a study of cytomegalovirus exposure and HLA in healthy donors. Assay used: immunoSEQ multiplex PCR; TCRdb lists only in-frame clones, some missing. The sample carries around 130,000 clones, approximately 89% recorded once. Sequenced input: PBMCs. All receptors come from a man aged 25 to 40 in good health and CMV-seronegative.

J is TRBJ2-3 and V is TRBV4-1; 8 bases fit TRBD1. The CDR3 is made up of 17 amino acids. V gave up 4 bases and J gave up 2 bases; unmatched junction bases: 11. CDR1 is MGHRA and CDR2 is YSYEKL in the germline V gene. CDR3 loop: CASSLPRQGSDTDTQYF. In DNA form, the CDR3 reads TGCGCCAGCAGCCTCCCGAGACAGGGGTCCGACACAGATACGCAGTATTTT.

As to this clone: This sample also contains other DNA sequences that code for the same CDR3. The rearrangement joins TRBV19 to TRBJ1-3, with a possible D match to TRBD1 (5 bases). The length of the CDR3 is 14 residues. Between the trimmed V and J ends, which lost 6 bases and 0 bases, there was a span of 9 bases. The germline V gene encodes CDR1 LNHDA and CDR2 SQIVND (reference sequence). DNA of the CDR3: TGTGCCAGTAGCACGGGGGGCTCTGGAAACACCATATATTTT. Residues: CASSTGGSGNTIYF.

This clone has a handful of counts. The rearrangement joins TRBV5-1 to TRBJ2-5, with 12 nucleotides matching TRBD2. Trimming at V came to 4 bases and at J to 2 bases, leaving 6 bases not matched to a gene. Germline lookup yields CDR1 SGHRS and CDR2 YFSETQ. There are 16 residues in the CDR3. The CDR3 DNA reads as TGCGCCAGCAGCCCGATCGGACTAGCGGGGCAAGAGACCCAGTACTTC. Encoded protein: CASSPIGLAGQETQYF.

The chain uses TRBV11-2 and TRBJ2-7, with D unclear. Germline lookup yields CDR1 SGHAT and CDR2 FQNNGV. V lost 5 bases, J lost 2 bases, and 16 bases lay in between. This CDR3 spans 15 amino acids. Written as DNA, the CDR3 is TGTGCCAGCAGCCGCCGACTGTTTGAGACCTACGAGCAGTACTTC. Translation gives CASSRRLFETYEQYF.

This chain links TRBV28 with TRBJ2-7, with D perhaps matching TRBD1 (5 bases). CDR3 length equals 14 residues. V lost 7 bases to trimming and J lost 4 bases, with 17 bases between them. Germline CDR1 MDHEN, CDR2 SYDVKM. CDR3 coding DNA: TGTGCCAGCACCTCACTGACAGAGATATACGAGCAGTACTTC. Amino acid sequence: CASTSLTEIYEQYF.

The chain links TRBV15 to TRBJ2-1; 12 bases are shared with TRBD2. Trimming cost V 5 bases and J 5 bases; bases outside gene matches: 13. The CDR3 loop spans 18 amino acids. The germline gives CDR1 LNHNV, CDR2 YYDKDF (reference sequence). CDR3 in amino acids: CATSPRPTSGGHNNEQFF. For the CDR3, the DNA is TGTGCCACCAGCCCGCGCCCGACTAGCGGGGGCCACAACAATGAGCAGTTCTTC.

The chain recombines TRBV6-1 with TRBJ1-2; D unclear. The germline gives CDR1 MNHNS, CDR2 SASEGT. Between the trimmed V and J ends, which lost 2 bases and 2 bases, there was a span of 9 bases. The CDR3 has 14 residues. The CDR3 sequence: CASSELGGNYGYTF. For the CDR3, the DNA is TGTGCCAGCAGTGAACTTGGAGGAAACTATGGCTACACCTTC.

The rearrangement links TRBV5-1 to TRBJ2-1; 11 bases are a match to TRBD1. Trimming cost V 2 bases and J 6 bases; bases outside gene matches: 4. The CDR3 runs 15 residues. Germline loops: CDR1 SGHRS, CDR2 YFSETQ. The chain's CDR3 is CASSFAGTGGNEQFF. CDR3 DNA sequence: TGCGCCAGCAGCTTTGCCGGGACAGGGGGCAATGAGCAGTTCTTC.

Here the CDR3 DNA reads TGTGCCAGCAGTGAAAGATATGGCGGGTCACCCCTCCACTTT. Its translation: CASSERYGGSPLHF. The rearrangement joins TRBV25-1 to TRBJ1-6; D is unclear. CDR3 length: 14 residues. The germline V gene encodes CDR1 MGHDK and CDR2 SYGVNS. With 2 bases removed from V and 10 bases from J, the gap between germline ends came to 12 bases.

DNA of the CDR3: TGTGCTAGTGGTTTGGACAGCCTATACTCTGGAAACACCATATATTTT. It specifies CASGLDSLYSGNTIYF. The chain employs TRBV12-5 and TRBJ1-3, with D unclear. CDR3 size: 16 residues. Germline V lookup: CDR1 LGHNT, CDR2 FRNRAP. V was pared by 1 base and J by 0 bases, with 10 bases between.

The V call is TRBV7-2, the J call TRBJ2-3, with 9 bases fitting TRBD2. V dropped 5 bases and J dropped 6; count of bases not matched to a gene: 9. Germline lookup yields CDR1 SGHTA and CDR2 FQGNSA. This CDR3 has 15 residues. The CDR3 is CASSPGSGRSDTQYF. The CDR3 nucleotides read TGTGCCAGCAGCCCGGGCAGCGGGAGGTCGGATACGCAGTATTTT.

This clone was seen only once. This chain uses TRBV19 with TRBJ1-5, with D hard to call. Trimming left V 5 bases short and J 3 bases short, with 8 bases between. Per germline, CDR1 LNHDA and CDR2 SQIVND (reference sequence). CDR3 length equals 13 residues. The CDR3 loop is CASSVQYNQPQHF. CDR3 DNA sequence: TGTGCCAGTAGTGTCCAGTACAATCAGCCCCAGCATTTT.

V and J are TRBV5-6 and TRBJ2-1; TRBD2 agrees at 10 bases. Germline V gene sequence: CDR1 SGHDT, CDR2 YYEEEE. J gave up 4 bases and V 4 bases, and 8 bases lay outside the gene matches. CDR3 length equals 16 residues. This CDR3 reads CASSQDSGGTYNEQFF. CDR3 sequence (DNA): TGTGCCAGCAGCCAGGATAGCGGGGGGACTTACAATGAGCAGTTCTTC. Based on the CDR3 plus reference TRBV5-6 and TRBJ2-1, the full variable domain is DAGVTQSPTHLIKTRGQQVTLRCSPKSGHDTVSWYQQALGQGPQFIFQYYEEEERQRGNFPDRFSGHQFPNYSSELNVNALLLGDSALYLCASSQDSGGTYNEQFFGPGTRLTVL.

The chain joins TRBV2 to TRBJ1-2; D is perhaps TRBD1 (6 bases). Germline V gene sequence: CDR1 SNHLY, CDR2 FYNNEI. V was pared by 1 base and J by 6 bases, with 6 bases between. CDR3 length: 12 amino acids. Written as DNA, the CDR3 is TGTGCCAGCAGTGAAGAGGGGGATGGCTACACCTTC. Protein: CASSEEGDGYTF.

The rearrangement links TRBV27 to TRBJ2-7; TRBD1 matches at 9 bases. This CDR3 comprises 13 residues. The V and J ends lost 6 bases and 3 bases, in that order; junction bases with no gene match: 3. The germline gives CDR1 MNHEY, CDR2 SMNVEV (reference sequence). In nucleotides, the CDR3 is TGTGCCAGCAGGACAGGGGGTGGCTACGAGCAGTACTTC. Residues: CASRTGGGYEQYF.

The chain recombines TRBV5-1 with TRBJ2-2; 9 positions match TRBD1. The CDR3 has 16 residues. V trimming: 4 bases; J trimming: 4 bases; junction bases outside the gene matches: 8. Germline V gene data show CDR1 as SGHRS and CDR2 as YFSETQ. In DNA form, the CDR3 reads TGCGCCAGCAGCCCCACGGACAGGGGCGGCACCGGGGAGCTGTTTTTT. It translates to CASSPTDRGGTGELFF.

V usage is TRBV20-1 and J usage is TRBJ1-2; TRBD1 is a possible D gene (5 bases). This CDR3 is built from 11 residues. The germline V gene encodes CDR1 DFQATT and CDR2 SNEGSKA (reference sequence). The V and J ends lost 8 bases and 6 bases respectively, with 13 bases between them. This CDR3 is CSPSPRDGYTF. The DNA for the CDR3 is TGCAGTCCGTCCCCCAGGGATGGCTACACCTTC.

V and J are TRBV25-1 and TRBJ1-2; TRBD1 matches at 8 bases. The CDR3 runs 14 residues. Germline trimming cut 4 bases from V and 6 bases from J; bases unmatched to any gene: 7. Germline CDR1 is MGHDK and CDR2 is SYGVNS. The CDR3 nucleotides are TGTGCCAGCAGTGGGTACAGGGGGGAAAATGGCTACACCTTC. This gives the protein CASSGYRGENGYTF.

The rearrangement links TRBV6-1 to TRBJ2-7, with 9 bases identical to TRBD1. In germline, CDR1 is MNHNS, CDR2 SASEGT. The CDR3 is 14 amino acids. V trimming: 6 bases; J trimming: 2 bases; junction bases outside the gene matches: 5. The CDR3 region has the DNA TGTGCCAGCAGAGACAGGGGGTGGCCCTACGAGCAGTACTTC. This translates into CASRDRGWPYEQYF.

This rearrangement joins TRBV7-8 to TRBJ2-2; 11 nucleotides agree with TRBD2. Germline CDR1 reads SGHVS; CDR2 reads FQNEAQ. J lost 4 bases, V lost 0 bases, and 7 bases had no gene match. The CDR3 is 18 residues long. The CDR3 sequence: CASSLALLAGEPTGELFF. The CDR3 coding sequence is TGTGCCAGCAGCTTAGCCCTACTAGCGGGGGAACCCACCGGGGAGCTGTTTTTT.

Turning to this clone: Sequence at one end of the junction differs from germline and may be a read error. The J gene is TRBJ2-6, the V gene TRBV18; perhaps TRBD2 as D (6 bases). Germline CDR1 is KGHSH and CDR2 is LQKENI. The CDR3 sequence is 17 residues long. CDR3 coding DNA: TGTGCCAGCTCAACACCCGGGGGACGCTCTGGGGCCAACGTCCTGACTTTC. This encodes CASSTPGGRSGANVLTF.

The chain employs TRBV28 and TRBJ1-1; D unclear. Germline CDR1 reads MDHEN; CDR2 reads SYDVKM. CDR3 length: 12 amino acids. Trimming removed 5 bases from V and 1 base from J, with 5 bases in between. This chain's CDR3 is CASSPWNTEAFF. The CDR3 nucleotides read TGTGCCAGCAGTCCGTGGAACACTGAAGCTTTCTTT.

J is TRBJ2-7 and V is TRBV7-2; D is ambiguous. Germline loops: CDR1 SGHTA, CDR2 FQGNSA. V lost 5 bases and J lost 2, with 7 bases in between. The CDR3 is 12 residues long. CDR3 in DNA: TGTGCCAGCAGCCCTATTACCTACGAGCAGTACTTC. It specifies CASSPITYEQYF.